What follows are 16 T cell receptor beta chains derived from one specimen sequenced in a study of PD-1 blockade in mismatch repair-deficient tumors. TCRdb's copy holds only in-frame clones and misses some; the assay was immunoSEQ multiplex PCR. The data contain roughly 80,000 clones, 81% of them singletons. The material sequenced was peripheral blood, taken 12 weeks after starting pembrolizumab. The receptor source for this set is an adult with mismatch repair-deficient cancer.

This clone was counted between two and nine times. The rearrangement links TRBV14 to TRBJ1-2; tentative D call: TRBD1 (5 bases). CDR1 is SGHDN, CDR2 FVKESK, per germline. The CDR3 runs 15 residues. V was shortened by 4 bases and J by 2 bases, with 14 bases between the two germline ends. CDR3 in amino acids: CASSLSTGPNYGYTF. The CDR3 DNA reads TGTGCCAGCAGCCTCTCTACAGGACCGAACTATGGCTACACCTTC.

V and J are TRBV10-3 and TRBJ2-1; TRBD2 matches at 10 bases. CDR3 length equals 13 residues. CDR1 is ENHRY and CDR2 is SYGVKD in the germline V gene. Losses at the gene ends were 10 bases for V and 2 bases for J; bases not matched to a gene: 2. The CDR3 spells CASGLAAYNEQFF. DNA of the CDR3: TGTGCCAGCGGACTAGCGGCCTACAATGAGCAGTTCTTC.

This chain's CDR3 is CASSQDGGLAEISYEQYF. The CDR3 coding sequence is TGCGCCAGCAGCCAAGATGGGGGACTAGCGGAGATCTCCTACGAGCAGTACTTC. The chain links TRBV4-3 to TRBJ2-7; 11 bases match TRBD2. The CDR3 covers 18 residues. Germline values: CDR1 LGHNA, CDR2 YSLEER. Trimming cost V 0 bases and J 0 bases; bases outside gene matches: 7.

The V and J genes are TRBV5-6 and TRBJ2-3; D unclear. The CDR3 runs 13 residues. V was trimmed by 3 bases and J by 6 bases, leaving 11 bases between them. Germline V gene sequence: CDR1 SGHDT, CDR2 YYEEEE. The CDR3 is CASSWEGSDTQYF. CDR3 DNA: TGTGCCAGCAGCTGGGAAGGGTCTGATACGCAGTATTTT.

The genes are TRBV4-3 and TRBJ2-1; 7 nucleotides align to TRBD1. Per the germline V gene, CDR1 is LGHNA and CDR2 is YSLEER. V lost 0 bases and J lost 7; bases outside the gene matches: 12. CDR3 length: 17 residues. Written as DNA, the CDR3 is TGCGCCAGCAGCCAAGATAGGGCGACAGGGTCTTTTAATGAGCAGTTCTTC. It encodes CASSQDRATGSFNEQFF.

V gene TRBV27 combines with J gene TRBJ2-1, with 9 bases aligning to TRBD2. Germline V gives CDR1 MNHEY, CDR2 SMNVEV (reference sequence). This CDR3 is 15 amino acids long. V trimming: 7 bases; J trimming: 6 bases; junction bases outside the gene matches: 10. CDR3 DNA: TGTGCCAGCAAACCTAGCGGGGTTAAGGGCAATGAGCAGTTCTTC. This sequence encodes CASKPSGVKGNEQFF.

The chain combines TRBV30 with TRBJ2-1; D may be TRBD2 (6 bases). Trimming took off 1 base at V and 2 bases at J, with 9 bases between the two ends. Germline V gene sequence: CDR1 GTSNPN, CDR2 SVGIG (reference sequence). CDR3 length: 14 amino acids. The CDR3, as DNA: TGTGCCTGGAGTGGGAGGGAGGCCTACAATGAGCAGTTCTTC. Translated: CAWSGREAYNEQFF.

The chain combines TRBV11-2 with TRBJ1-3, with TRBD1 matching 8 bases. V shed 2 bases, J shed 7 bases, and the junction held 10 bases outside the gene matches. The CDR3 length is 16 residues. Germline-derived CDR1 and CDR2 are SGHAT and FQNNGV. CDR3 coding DNA: TGTGCCAGCAGCTTACTCCAGGGGGCGGTGAAGAACACCATATATTTT. As protein: CASSLLQGAVKNTIYF. Full variable domain (rest looked up from reference TRBV11-2 and TRBJ1-3): EAGVAQSPRYKIIEKRQSVAFWCNPISGHATLYWYQQILGQGPKLLIQFQNNGVVDDSQLPKDRFSAERLKGVDSTLKIQPAKLEDSAVYLCASSLLQGAVKNTIYFGEGSWLTVV.

The V and J genes are TRBV28 and TRBJ2-2, with D possibly called TRBD1 or TRBD2 (6 bases each). Trimming took 10 bases from V and 5 from J, leaving 11 bases between them. The CDR3 runs to 12 residues. Germline CDR1 is MDHEN and CDR2 is SYDVKM. CDR3 DNA sequence: TGTGCCACTGGGGGGCTGACCGGGGAGCTGTTTTTT. It specifies CATGGLTGELFF.

This rearrangement joins TRBV27 to TRBJ2-3; D is unclear. The CDR3 is 15 residues long. Germline CDR1 and CDR2: MNHEY and SMNVEV (reference sequence). Trimming removed 5 bases from V and 0 bases from J, with 12 bases in between. The CDR3, as DNA: TGTGCCAGCAGTATCCTCGGGTTTAGCACAGATACGCAGTATTTT. Translation: CASSILGFSTDTQYF.

V is TRBV14 and J is TRBJ1-2, with TRBD1 as a possible D gene (6 bases). With 1 base removed from V and 3 bases from J, the gap between germline ends came to 12 bases. Looked up from germline, CDR1 is SGHDN and CDR2 is FVKESK. The CDR3 sequence is 15 residues long. The chain's CDR3 is CASSQVGGAYYGYTF. In DNA form, the CDR3 reads TGTGCCAGCAGCCAAGTGGGGGGCGCTTACTATGGCTACACCTTC.

The chain combines TRBV27 with TRBJ1-1, with 7 nucleotides matching TRBD1. From germline, CDR1 is MNHEY and CDR2 SMNVEV (reference sequence). V lost 5 bases, J lost 4 bases, and 7 bases stayed unmatched. The CDR3 length is 14 residues. CDR3 amino acids: CASSPGGPGTEAFF. The CDR3 DNA reads as TGTGCCAGCAGTCCAGGGGGGCCGGGCACTGAAGCTTTCTTT.

The V gene is TRBV19, the J gene TRBJ2-3; TRBD2 agrees at 10 bases. Looked up from germline, CDR1 is LNHDA and CDR2 is SQIVND (reference sequence). The CDR3 is made up of 17 amino acids. Trimming took 4 bases from V and 2 from J; bases not matched to a gene: 9. DNA of the CDR3: TGTGCCAGTAGTACTATATGGACTAGCGGATTCACAGATACGCAGTATTTT. Protein sequence: CASSTIWTSGFTDTQYF.

The rearrangement links TRBV27 to TRBJ1-2; D is unclear. The length of the CDR3 is 13 residues. Trimming left V 6 bases short and J 1 base short, with 9 bases between. From germline, CDR1 is MNHEY and CDR2 SMNVEV (reference sequence). CDR3 loop: CASSRLGNYGYTF. CDR3 DNA sequence: TGTGCCAGCAGCCGCCTGGGTAACTATGGCTACACCTTC.

V and J are TRBV19 and TRBJ1-5, with TRBD1 matching 8 bases. The CDR3 is made up of 18 amino acids. Losses at the gene ends were 8 bases for V and 2 bases for J; bases not matched to a gene: 17. Germline-derived CDR1 and CDR2 are LNHDA and SQIVND (reference sequence). The CDR3: CASLGGRGRDIGNQPQHF. The DNA for the CDR3 is TGTGCCAGTCTGGGGGGCAGGGGGCGGGATATTGGCAATCAGCCCCAGCATTTT. Full variable domain (missing parts from reference TRBV19 and TRBJ1-5): DGGITQSPKYLFRKEGQNVTLSCEQNLNHDAMYWYRQDPGQGLRLIYYSQIVNDFQKGDIAEGYSVSREKKESFPLTVTSAQKNPTAFYLCASLGGRGRDIGNQPQHFGDGTRLSIL.

This sequence joins TRBV6-6 and TRBJ1-5; no definite D call. Germline V gene lookup returns CDR1 MNHNY and CDR2 SVGAGI (reference sequence). The CDR3 totals 12 residues. V shed 0 bases and J shed 5 bases, with 2 bases lying between them. CDR3 sequence: CASSYSYQPQHF. The CDR3 DNA follows: TGTGCCAGCAGTTACTCCTATCAGCCCCAGCATTTT.